The TCR beta chain under discussion was sequenced for a study of shared clonotypes between healthy human individuals (dated by TCRdb to about 2020). About the study as a whole: A few men and a couple of women, aged 18 to 49 years, made up the cohort. Per donor, three plates each were used for CD4 naive and CD4 memory, two for CD8 naive, and one for CD8 memory. The study deeply sequenced blood TCR repertoires of five healthy adults to estimate repertoire size and the extent of clonotype sharing between individuals. Different laboratories and diverse techniques were used to prepare libraries and sequence TCR repertoires, to increase sequencing depth and limit assay-specific biases. Per donor, leukapheresis produced somewhere between about 0.9 and 9.5 billion PBMCs. Summary of the overall study and its limitations: Across a handful of donors, approximately 4.9% of naive CD4, more than 3% of naive CD8, 2% to 2.5% of memory CD4, and approximately 0.4% of memory CD8 clonotypes were shared. Rarefaction of sorted-subset datasets indicated incomplete sequencing despite the large sequencing depth. Larger estimated clonotype richness was generally found for naive subsets than for memory subsets. Sampling was restricted to blood, and TCR repertoires in tissue are likely to differ from TCR repertoires in blood. Higher generation probabilities were observed for clonotypes shared by all four sorted-subset donors than for non-shared clonotypes. Because the study included a small number of donors, the genetic and exposure-history diversity represented was limited. Based on pairwise subsampling, the degree of clonotype sharing among donors was expected to be affected by sequencing depth.

On this clone: It lacks a known antigen. No base-level quality is on record; no much larger clone is a single base apart.

Using the deep immunoSEQ assay, multiplex PCR amplified TCR CDR3 regions from genomic DNA. For each cell subset, the extracted genomic DNA was distributed evenly across all wells of several immunoSEQ 96-well plates, and each plate served as one replicate. For sorted subsets, 150 to 250 ng genomic DNA, equal to 30,000 to 35,000 T cell genomes, was loaded into each replicate PCR. Purified libraries were measured with a Qubit 3.0 fluorometer, size-checked on a Bioanalyzer 2100, and measured again with the KAPA Library Quantification kit. Every immunoSEQ 96-well plate was sequenced on a separate single-read 150-cycle Illumina NextSeq 550 flow cell. From the authors' description of their analysis: Because only junctional sequences without quality scores were contained in the immunoSEQ output, filtering matching that applied to full-length reads could not be performed. Sequences were annotated with PyIR, a Python wrapper for IgBLAST v1.9, using IMGT germline references to assign V/J genes and CDR3. Reads were filtered out if the reads had weak V/J assignments (E-value above 1e-6), no CDR3, stop codons, out-of-frame junctions, or ambiguous translated residues. V3J clonotypes were defined as sequences sharing an identical inferred V gene, J gene, and CDR3 amino acid sequence. To compute the percentage overlap between repertoires, the number of shared unique clonotypes was divided by the size of the smaller repertoire. Repertoire richness was assessed with RTK rarefaction, the Chao1 estimator, and Recon v2.1 estimates of unobserved clonotypes. Generation probabilities were computed with OLGA for all TCRbeta clonotypes obtained by the gDNA method from a few donors. TCRdb limited this immuneACCESS table to in-frame rearrangements with V and J called. A share of clones is missing; checked studies link under half to unresolved V genes, and the rest is unexplained. V and J calls and clone size come straight from that table; D and trimming were deduced from the DNA. The sample table lists over 850,000 clones, more than 75% of them with a count of one. Together, the top ten hold around 0.6% of the sample.

The donors were healthy, HIV-negative adults with no recently reported acute infections or vaccinations. Only Caucasian adults living in Nashville, Tennessee, USA were represented among the donors. CD4+ T cells were enriched by magnetic negative selection, after which naive cells were positively selected on CD45RA and the negative fraction was taken as the memory subset. Blood was obtained by leukapheresis, after which PBMCs were separated by Ficoll-Histopaque density gradient centrifugation and cryopreserved in liquid nitrogen vapor phase. Purity and quantity of every magnetically sorted T cell population were checked by analytical flow cytometry. Genomic DNA was isolated from every sorted fraction and measured by UV absorbance on a Nanodrop 2000c. What was sequenced was memory CD4+ T cells from PBMCs. The sample's cell subset or site label, decoded: CD45RA-negative fraction. The receptor comes from a man aged 18-30 years in good health. Some clones in this sample may be carry-over from other donors' samples.

This receptor carries the CDR3 CASSEGGYTGELFF. The nucleotide sequence is TGTGCCAGCAGTGAGGGTGGGTACACCGGGGAGCTGTTTTTT. Recombination linked TRBV6-1 to TRBJ2-2; the D gene cannot be named for sure. Counted from cysteine to phenylalanine, this CDR3 has 14 amino acids. Only the CDR3 DNA is retained, 42 bases long and in frame from the first base. CDR1 and CDR2 (MNHNS, SASEGT) derive from the germline V gene. V is pared back by 3 bases and J by 3 bases, with 8 bases lying between the germline termini.